Listed here are 32 T cell receptor beta chains from one sample, sequenced in a study of T cells in Graves' hyperthyroidism and ophthalmopathy. The CDR3 regions of TCR beta were amplified from RNA transcripts. TCR CDR3 regions were first amplified by RT-PCR with HTBI primers. TCRdb independently ran MiXCR on the multiplex PCR reads; one entry per CDR3 protein. The sample shows 530,000 or so distinct CDR3 sequences, approximately 44% of them seen only once. Sequences were obtained from peripheral blood or thyroid tissue (not recorded which). The receptor source for this set is a woman aged 18 to 35 with Graves' hyperthyroidism.

CDR3 DNA sequence: TGTGCCAGCAGCTTAGCCGGCGGGACAGCCAATTCACCCCTCCACTTT. It translates to CASSLAGGTANSPLHF. The rearrangement uses TRBV11-1 and TRBJ1-6; TRBD1 aligns across 7 bases. The CDR3 contains 16 residues. Germline V gene lookup returns CDR1 SGHAT and CDR2 FQDESV (reference sequence). J gave up 7 bases and V 0 bases, and 6 bases lay outside the gene matches.

This clonotype was counted ten times or more. This sequence joins TRBV12-3 or TRBV12-4 and TRBJ1-1, with TRBD1 matching 12 bases. The ends lost 7 bases at V and 3 bases at J; junction bases unmatched: 6. The CDR3 length is 15 residues. The CDR3 DNA reads TGTGCCAGCAACGTGGGACAGGGGGCTGACACTGAAGCTTTCTTT. This translates into CASNVGQGADTEAFF.

This clonotype appeared many times. This chain connects TRBV29-1 to TRBJ2-5; 13 nucleotides align to TRBD2. With 6 bases clipped from V and 4 bases from J, the junction kept 11 bases outside the gene matches. This CDR3 has 16 residues. Germline loops: CDR1 SQVTM, CDR2 ANQGSEA. The CDR3 loop reads CSVARTSGRRGETQYF. CDR3 DNA: TGCAGCGTCGCTCGGACTAGCGGGAGAAGGGGAGAGACCCAGTACTTC.

This sequence joins TRBV2 and TRBJ1-6; possible D gene TRBD1, 5 bases. The V and J ends lost 2 bases and 10 bases respectively, with 21 bases between them. The CDR3 loop spans 17 amino acids. Per the germline V gene, CDR1 is SNHLY and CDR2 is FYNNEI. The CDR3 sequence is CASSEPGEAPAGSPLHF. The CDR3 DNA is TGTGCCAGCAGTGAACCGGGTGAGGCCCCCGCAGGGTCACCCCTCCACTTT. The full variable domain, with the rest looked up from reference TRBV2 and TRBJ1-6, is EPEVTQTPSHQVTQMGQEVILRCVPISNHLYFYWYRQILGQKVEFLVSFYNNEISEKSEIFDDQFSVERPDGSNFTLKIRSTKLEDSAMYFCASSEPGEAPAGSPLHFGNGTRLTVT.

The chain is built from TRBV7-9 and TRBJ1-5, with 8 bases matching TRBD1. This CDR3 region has 15 residues. In germline, CDR1 is SEHNR, CDR2 FQNEAQ (reference sequence). Trimming at V came to 1 base and at J to 3 bases, leaving 2 bases not matched to a gene. The CDR3 reads CASSLGDRSNQPQHF. Written as DNA, the CDR3 is TGTGCCAGCAGCTTAGGGGACAGGTCCAATCAGCCCCAGCATTTT.

The chain has TRBV2 and TRBJ1-1; 8 positions agree with TRBD1. Germline-derived CDR1 and CDR2 are SNHLY and FYNNEI. This CDR3 is built from 18 residues. The junction had 21 bases not matched to a gene; V was cut back by 5 bases and J by 7 bases. This CDR3 reads CASSNLLGQGGVANEAFF. The CDR3 coding sequence is TGTGCCAGCAGTAATCTTCTAGGACAGGGAGGAGTAGCTAATGAAGCTTTCTTT.

This clonotype came up many times. The V and J genes are TRBV12-3 or TRBV12-4 and TRBJ1-1; D is ambiguous. This CDR3 is built from 14 residues. The germline V and J ends were trimmed by 3 bases and 1 base, with 9 bases remaining between them. The CDR3 sequence: CASSFRTENTEAFF. In nucleotides, the CDR3 is TGTGCCAGCAGTTTTAGGACGGAGAACACTGAAGCTTTCTTT.

The chain uses TRBV10-3 and TRBJ2-1, with D possibly being TRBD2 (6 bases). Between the trimmed V and J ends, which lost 8 bases and 5 bases, there was a span of 10 bases. Germline values: CDR1 ENHRY, CDR2 SYGVKD. The CDR3 extends over 12 amino acids. As DNA, the CDR3 is TGTGCCATCTTGACTAGTAACAATGAGCAGTTCTTC. Encoded protein: CAILTSNNEQFF.

The rearrangement links TRBV11-2 to TRBJ1-6; 7 bases map to TRBD1. CDR1 is SGHAT, CDR2 FQNNGV, per germline. This CDR3 has 14 residues. The J segment lost 10 bases and the V segment lost 5 bases, leaving 8 bases of the junction unmatched. The CDR3 DNA follows: TGTGCCAGCAGCCCGACAGGGCAGGACTCACCCCTCCACTTT. It translates to CASSPTGQDSPLHF.

The rearrangement links TRBV5-1 to TRBJ1-2; no reliable D call. The V gene's germline CDR1 is SGHRS and CDR2 YFSETQ. This CDR3 region has 16 residues. V lost 0 bases to trimming and J lost 3 bases, with 15 bases between them. The chain's CDR3 is CASSLEEAGVDYGYTF. Written as DNA, the CDR3 is TGCGCCAGCAGCTTGGAGGAAGCGGGAGTCGACTATGGCTACACCTTC.

The rearrangement joins TRBV24-1 to TRBJ1-2, with 10 bases that match TRBD1. CDR3 length: 15 amino acids. The junction had 1 base not matched to a gene; V was cut back by 3 bases and J by 1 base. Germline V CDR1 and CDR2: KGHDR, SFDVKD. Here the CDR3 DNA reads TGTGCCACCAGTGATGACAGGGGGCGTAACTATGGCTACACCTTC. Translating gives CATSDDRGRNYGYTF.

This clonotype was counted many times. The genes are TRBV20-1 and TRBJ2-7, with 10 bases that match TRBD2. V shed 0 bases, J shed 4 bases, and the junction held 6 bases outside the gene matches. Germline V gives CDR1 DFQATT, CDR2 SNEGSKA (reference sequence). The CDR3 spans 15 residues. The CDR3 is CSARDRTSGIYEQYF. CDR3 DNA sequence: TGCAGTGCTAGAGATCGGACTAGCGGCATATACGAGCAGTACTTC.

The chain couples TRBV29-1 to TRBJ1-5; possibly TRBD1 for D (6 bases). The CDR3 consists of 15 residues. V was shortened by 8 bases and J by 6 bases, with 23 bases between the two germline ends. Germline values: CDR1 SQVTM, CDR2 ANQGSEA. The CDR3 spells CSLAPGGGASQPQHF. DNA of the CDR3: TGCAGCTTAGCCCCCGGGGGGGGGGCCTCTCAGCCCCAGCATTTT. Using reference TRBV29-1 and TRBJ1-5 for the parts outside the CDR3, the full variable domain is SAVISQKPSRDICQRGTSLTIQCQVDSQVTMMFWYRQQPGQSLTLIATANQGSEATYESGFVIDKFPISRPNLTFSTLTVSNMSPEDSSIYLCSLAPGGGASQPQHFGDGTRLSIL.

In its sample, this clonotype was seen many times. The chain carries TRBV7-3 and TRBJ2-7; D might be TRBD2 (5 bases). The CDR3 contains 13 residues. Per the germline V gene, CDR1 is SGHTA and CDR2 is FQGTGA. The germline V and J ends were trimmed by 1 base and 6 bases, with 10 bases remaining between them. The CDR3 is CASSLSLGVEQYF. CDR3 DNA sequence: TGTGCCAGCAGCTTAAGCCTCGGGGTCGAGCAGTACTTC.

This clonotype was found many times. V gene TRBV7-2 combines with J gene TRBJ1-5; no reliable D call. The germline V gene encodes CDR1 SGHTA and CDR2 FQGNSA. The CDR3 spans 14 residues. V was trimmed by 1 base and J by 8 bases, leaving 12 bases between them. The CDR3 sequence is CASSLGRVNKPQHF. In DNA, the CDR3 is TGTGCCAGCAGCTTAGGCCGGGTTAATAAGCCCCAGCATTTT.

This clonotype has at least ten counts. V and J are TRBV20-1 and TRBJ1-5; 7 bases line up with TRBD1. The CDR3 totals 14 residues. J gave up 2 bases and V 5 bases, and 6 bases lay outside the gene matches. CDR1 is DFQATT, CDR2 SNEGSKA, per germline (reference sequence). CDR3 sequence (DNA): TGCAGTGCTGAAAACAGGGGAGGCAATCAGCCCCAGCATTTT. Translating it yields CSAENRGGNQPQHF.

The sample holds many counts of this clonotype. The gene calls are TRBV5-1 and TRBJ2-7, with D perhaps TRBD2 (6 bases). The V gene lost 1 base and the J gene lost 7 bases, with 9 bases spanning the gap. Germline loops: CDR1 SGHRS, CDR2 YFSETQ. The CDR3 is 12 amino acids. In DNA form, the CDR3 reads TGCGCCAGCAGCTTGATGGGGACTGAGCAGTACTTC. It translates to CASSLMGTEQYF. The full variable domain, in which reference TRBV5-1 and TRBJ2-7 provide the parts outside the CDR3, is KAGVTQTPRYLIKTRGQQVTLSCSPISGHRSVSWYQQTPGQGLQFLFEYFSETQRNKGNFPGRFSGRQFSNSRSEMNVSTLELGDSALYLCASSLMGTEQYFGPGTRLTVT.

In its sample, this clonotype was seen many times. This chain joins TRBV9 and TRBJ1-4, with a weak D call TRBD1 (6 bases). The CDR3 contains 13 residues. Per the germline V gene, CDR1 is SGDLS and CDR2 is YYNGEE. The V and J ends lost 4 bases and 8 bases respectively, with 12 bases between them. In DNA form, the CDR3 reads TGTGCCAGCAGCCCAGGGGTGGAGGAAAAACTGTTTTTT. Its protein product is CASSPGVEEKLFF.

The CDR3 region has the DNA TGCAGTGCCATCGGGTCGTCAAATTCACCCCTCCACTTT. Residues: CSAIGSSNSPLHF. This chain uses TRBV20-1 with TRBJ1-6, with unresolved D. This CDR3 contains 13 residues. V was cut by 6 bases and J by 7 bases, with 13 bases left in between. CDR1 is DFQATT, CDR2 SNEGSKA, per germline (reference sequence).

The genes are TRBV15 and TRBJ2-7; no firm D call. CDR1 and CDR2 (germline): LNHNV, YYDKDF (reference sequence). V lost 0 bases and J 7 bases, leaving 10 bases between the germline ends. The CDR3 consists of 13 residues. The CDR3 nucleotides are TGTGCCACCAGCAGAGATCACGGGCGTGAGCAGTACTTC. It codes for CATSRDHGREQYF. Full variable domain (remainder filled in from reference TRBV15 and TRBJ2-7): DAMVIQNPRYQVTQFGKPVTLSCSQTLNHNVMYWYQQKSSQAPKLLFHYYDKDFNNEADTPDNFQSRRPNTSFCFLDIRSPGLGDTAMYLCATSRDHGREQYFGPGTRLTVT.

The chain carries TRBV30 and TRBJ1-3; D may be TRBD1 (5 bases). The CDR3 spans 15 residues. V dropped 2 bases and J dropped 0 bases, with 11 bases sitting between them. Germline-derived CDR1 and CDR2 are GTSNPN and SVGIG (reference sequence). The CDR3 DNA is TGTGCCTGGAGTATCGACAGAATCTCTGGAAACACCATATATTTT. Amino acid sequence: CAWSIDRISGNTIYF.

V is TRBV25-1 and J is TRBJ2-2; 9 bases map to TRBD1. The CDR3 is made up of 14 amino acids. Germline V CDR1 and CDR2: MGHDK, SYGVNS. The J segment lost 4 bases and the V segment lost 6 bases, leaving 3 bases of the junction unmatched. CDR3 region: CASRGTGFTGELFF. CDR3 nucleotides: TGTGCCAGCAGAGGGACAGGGTTCACCGGGGAGCTGTTTTTT. Full variable domain (outside the CDR3, taken from reference TRBV25-1 and TRBJ2-2): EADIYQTPRYLVIGTGKKITLECSQTMGHDKMYWYQQDPGMELHLIHYSYGVNSTEKGDLSSESTVSRIRTEHFPLTLESARPSHTSQYLCASRGTGFTGELFFGEGSRLTVL.

This clonotype was observed at least ten times. This chain connects TRBV7-8 to TRBJ1-1; 7 positions agree with TRBD1. Trimming at V came to 1 base and at J to 1 base, leaving 12 bases not matched to a gene. Germline V gives CDR1 SGHVS, CDR2 FQNEAQ. This CDR3 is 18 amino acids long. This CDR3 is CASSLEDRDLHSNTEAFF. The CDR3, as DNA: TGTGCCAGCAGCTTAGAAGACAGGGACCTACACTCGAACACTGAAGCTTTCTTT.

In the case of this clonotype: The DNA is omitted, as the CDR3 cannot be located on it reliably, and the CDR3 follows TCRdb's listing. This chain joins TRBV29-1 and TRBJ1-5. From germline, CDR1 is SQVTM and CDR2 ANQGSEA. The CDR3 adds up to 19 amino acids, both ends counted. CDR3 in amino acids: CSVALAGNIQYFGAGTRHF.

This clonotype was detected ten times or more. The chain is built from TRBV27 and TRBJ1-2; 8 bases match TRBD1. Germline lookup yields CDR1 MNHEY and CDR2 SMNVEV (reference sequence). V was pared by 5 bases and J by 6 bases, with 5 bases of the junction left unmatched. The CDR3 has 13 amino acids. The CDR3 DNA reads as TGTGCCAGCAGTCTCGCGACAGGGGATGGCTACACCTTC. This codes for CASSLATGDGYTF.

The chain uses TRBV11-1 and TRBJ1-1; tentatively, D is TRBD1 (6 bases). V was trimmed by 6 bases and J by 1 base, leaving 12 bases between them. The CDR3 runs 14 residues. Germline CDR1 and CDR2: SGHAT and FQDESV (reference sequence). The CDR3 DNA reads TGTGCCAGCAGGATGGGACACCCGAACACTGAAGCTTTCTTT. It encodes CASRMGHPNTEAFF.

The chain recombines TRBV20-1 with TRBJ2-3; possibly TRBD1 for D (6 bases). Germline V gene lookup returns CDR1 DFQATT and CDR2 SNEGSKA (reference sequence). The CDR3 is 14 amino acids. V lost 6 bases to trimming and J lost 0 bases, with 13 bases between them. The CDR3 sequence: CSAPGTPSTDTQYF. The CDR3 DNA follows: TGCAGTGCCCCCGGGACACCGAGCACAGATACGCAGTATTTT.

The J gene is TRBJ2-3, the V gene TRBV5-1, with unresolved D. The CDR3 consists of 15 residues. Germline lookup yields CDR1 SGHRS and CDR2 YFSETQ. Trimming took 0 bases from V and 5 from J, leaving 13 bases between them. The CDR3 nucleotides are TGCGCCAGCAGCTTGGCCTCTGGCGTGGGAGATACGCAGTATTTT. Amino acids: CASSLASGVGDTQYF.

This clonotype was found many times. The chain is built from TRBV19 and TRBJ1-5; D may be TRBD1 (5 bases). The CDR3 runs 14 residues. V lost 3 bases and J lost 4, with 10 bases in between. CDR1 and CDR2 from the germline V gene are LNHDA and SQIVND (reference sequence). CDR3 sequence: CASSIEGWNQPQHF. CDR3 DNA sequence: TGTGCCAGTAGTATCGAGGGGTGGAATCAGCCCCAGCATTTT.

The chain employs TRBV11-2 and TRBJ2-7, with 7 bases fitting TRBD1. Germline V gives CDR1 SGHAT, CDR2 FQNNGV. The CDR3 loop spans 15 amino acids. V shed 5 bases, J shed 2 bases, and the junction held 9 bases outside the gene matches. CDR3 residues: CASSLRTGRTYEQYF. CDR3 nucleotides: TGTGCCAGCAGCCTGAGGACAGGAAGAACCTACGAGCAGTACTTC.

The chain is built from TRBV6-1 and TRBJ1-1; D perhaps matches TRBD1 (6 bases). CDR1 is MNHNS, CDR2 SASEGT, per germline. Deletions cut 0 bases from V and 5 bases from J, with 13 bases between. The CDR3 length is 15 residues. In nucleotides, the CDR3 is TGTGCCAGCAGTGAAGCATTACGGCAGGGGACTGAAGCTTTCTTT. It is translated as CASSEALRQGTEAFF.

This clonotype was seen a few times. A clone one base away is much larger, so this may be a read error. The chain couples TRBV6-6 to TRBJ1-2; D is unclear. The germline V and J ends were trimmed by 6 bases and 1 base, with 21 bases remaining between them. Germline loops: CDR1 MNHNY, CDR2 SVGAGI (reference sequence). CDR3 size: 17 residues. Here the CDR3 reads CASRMMDGILINYGYTF. The DNA of the CDR3 is TGTGCCAGCAGAATGATGGACGGCATCTTGATTAACTATGGCTACACCTTC.